This T cell receptor beta chain derives from a study of T cells in tumors after PD-1 blockade. This clone was counted between two and nine times. What it binds is unknown. Sequencing used immunoSEQ multiplex PCR; TCRdb keeps in-frame clones, though not all of them. The sample records 9,000 to 15,000 clones, roughly three fifths being singletons. Template: tumor biopsy or peripheral blood genomic DNA, about 616-6,500 ng per sample. General observations from the study: Most post-therapy expanded exhausted CD8+ clones were new, undetected before treatment.

There are 17 residues in the CDR3. The V and J ends lost 3 bases and 13 bases, in that order; junction bases with no gene match: 15. Germline V gene data show CDR1 as LGHDT and CDR2 as YNNKEL (reference sequence). The J gene is TRBJ2-1, the V gene TRBV3-1 (or the pseudogene TRBV3-2); 13 nucleotides match TRBD2. This sample comprised tumor tissue, obtained before anti-PD-1 treatment. This TCR was sampled from a human donor with basal cell carcinoma. The CDR3 DNA reads TGTGCCAGCAGCCATGCCACGACTAGCGGGGGGACCCACATCCAGTTCTTC. It encodes CASSHATTSGGTHIQFF.